The sequence of this TCR beta chain was determined in a study of T cell repertoires in cytomegalovirus infection. Study overall: The public TCR beta signatures pointed to both CMV infection and matching HLA type. Study-level findings and limits: HLA-C-restricted CMV-specific TCR beta clonotypes were dominant in the ex vivo response.

One entry per CDR3 protein, called by TCRdb with MiXCR from the reads. Counted here are 680,000 or so distinct CDR3 sequences, 30% to 35% occurring once; the ten biggest clones make up about 20%. A remark on this clonotype: Its target is not known.

Germline V gene lookup returns CDR1 SGHTA and CDR2 FQGNSA. Trimming left V 5 bases short and J 10 bases short, with 18 bases between. This CDR3 has 14 residues. The TCR originated in a human donor in good health (CMV status not recorded). Some clones in this sample may be carry-over from other donors' samples. This sample comprised cultured PBMCs, obtained from culture after CMV antigen stimulation. The chain employs TRBV7-2 and TRBJ2-1; TRBD1 or TRBD2 may be the D gene (5 bases each). The CDR3 DNA follows: TGTGCCAGCAGCCCCACGGGGCGGTCTGGCGAGCAGTTCTTC. Amino acids: CASSPTGRSGEQFF.